These 3 T cell receptor beta chains originate from one sample sequenced in a study of shared clonotypes between healthy human individuals. CD45RO-negative, CCR7-selected cells formed the naive CD8 fraction, which excluded terminally differentiated effector memory CD45RA+ cells. Only in-frame clones appear in the TCRdb table, and some are missing; sequencing was by immunoSEQ multiplex PCR. Among roughly 2 million clones listed, around 96% were seen once. Sequencing was performed on naive CD8+ T cells sorted from blood. These receptor sequences come from a man younger than 30 in good health.

The chain carries TRBV4-1 and TRBJ2-7; D ambiguous. The CDR3 is 11 amino acids. Trimming removed 5 bases from V and 3 bases from J, with 5 bases in between. Germline assignment: CDR1 MGHRA and CDR2 YSYEKL. In DNA form, the CDR3 reads TGCGCCAGCAGCGGTCTCTACGAGCAGTACTTC. Its translation: CASSGLYEQYF.

The rearrangement uses TRBV13 and TRBJ2-5, with 9 positions matching TRBD2. This CDR3 spans 17 amino acids. V gave up 0 bases and J gave up 5 bases; unmatched junction bases: 10. Germline V gene lookup returns CDR1 PRHDT and CDR2 FYEKMQ (reference sequence). This CDR3 is CASSLGPSGAPGETQYF. The CDR3 DNA reads as TGTGCCAGCAGCTTAGGGCCTAGCGGGGCGCCGGGGGAGACCCAGTACTTC. Supplemented by reference TRBV13 and TRBJ2-5, the full variable domain reads AAGVIQSPRHLIKEKRETATLKCYPIPRHDTVYWYQQGPGQDPQFLISFYEKMQSDKGSIPDRFSAQQFSDYHSELNMSSLELGDSALYFCASSLGPSGAPGETQYFGPGTRLLVL.

Comment on this clone: This specimen includes other DNA sequences encoding the same CDR3. The chain has TRBV7-9 and TRBJ1-1; 9 bases are shared with TRBD1. Losses at the gene ends were 3 bases for V and 5 bases for J; bases not matched to a gene: 4. The germline CDR1 and CDR2 sequences are SEHNR and FQNEAQ (reference sequence). The CDR3 length is 14 residues. The chain's CDR3 is CASSFTGGDTEAFF. CDR3 DNA sequence: TGTGCCAGCAGCTTTACAGGGGGCGATACTGAAGCTTTCTTT. Complete variable domain (other parts from reference TRBV7-9 and TRBJ1-1): DTGVSQNPRHKITKRGQNVTFRCDPISEHNRLYWYRQTLGQGPEFLTYFQNEAQLEKSRLLSDRFSAERPKGSFSTLEIQRTEQGDSAMYLCASSFTGGDTEAFFGQGTRLTVV.